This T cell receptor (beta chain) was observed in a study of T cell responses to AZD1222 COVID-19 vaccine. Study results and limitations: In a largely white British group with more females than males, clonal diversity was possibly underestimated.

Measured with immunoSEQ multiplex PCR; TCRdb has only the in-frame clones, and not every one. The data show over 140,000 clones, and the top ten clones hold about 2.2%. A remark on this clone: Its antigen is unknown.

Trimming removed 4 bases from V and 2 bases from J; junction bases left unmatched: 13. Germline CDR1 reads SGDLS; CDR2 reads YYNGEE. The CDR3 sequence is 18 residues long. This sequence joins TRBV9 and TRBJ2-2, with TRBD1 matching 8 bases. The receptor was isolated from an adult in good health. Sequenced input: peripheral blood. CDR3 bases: TGTGCCAGCAGCCCCCGGTTATCGGGACAGGTTAACACCGGGGAGCTGTTTTTT. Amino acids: CASSPRLSGQVNTGELFF.